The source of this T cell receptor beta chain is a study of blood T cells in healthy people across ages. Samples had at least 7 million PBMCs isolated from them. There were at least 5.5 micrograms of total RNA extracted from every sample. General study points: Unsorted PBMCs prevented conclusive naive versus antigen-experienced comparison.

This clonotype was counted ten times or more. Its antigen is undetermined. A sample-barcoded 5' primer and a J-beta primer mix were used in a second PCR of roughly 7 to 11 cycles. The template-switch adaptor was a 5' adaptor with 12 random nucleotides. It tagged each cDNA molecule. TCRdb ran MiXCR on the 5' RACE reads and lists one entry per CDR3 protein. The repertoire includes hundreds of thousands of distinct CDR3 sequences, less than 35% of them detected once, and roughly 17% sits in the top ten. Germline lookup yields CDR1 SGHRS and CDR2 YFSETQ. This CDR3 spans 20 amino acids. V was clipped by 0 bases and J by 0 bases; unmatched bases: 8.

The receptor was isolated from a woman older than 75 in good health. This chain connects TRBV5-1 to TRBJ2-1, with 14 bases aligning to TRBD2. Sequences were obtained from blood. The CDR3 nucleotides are TGCGCCAGCAGCTTGGTCGGACTAGCGGGGGGTGGGAGCTCCTACAATGAGCAGTTCTTC. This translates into CASSLVGLAGGGSSYNEQFF.